The clone carrying this TCR beta chain showed up just once. The antigen is undetermined. Other DNA sequences in this sample translate to the same CDR3. This sample was included in a study of cytotoxic CD8 clonotypes in ibrutinib-treated CLL. About the research overall: Following treatment for a median roughly twelve months, range 6 to 36, response samples were then taken.

The CDR3 contains 11 residues. Germline values: CDR1 SQVTM, CDR2 ANQGSEA. Trimming cost V 2 bases and J 2 bases, with 0 bases left between them. The targeted sequencing depth was 1 in 200,000 to 1 in 1 million T cells. The repertoire was sequenced with immunoSEQ multiplex PCR; TCRdb's copy has only in-frame clones and lacks some. This sample carries hundreds of thousands of clones, about three quarters of them seen once, and the ten largest clones take roughly 14%. Study-level findings and limits: Age-matched healthy donor levels were exceeded by baseline clonality, which tracked circulating CD8+ T-cell counts.

The sample in question was PBMCs, obtained after 24 months of ibrutinib treatment. This chain connects TRBV29-1 to TRBJ2-2; D gene unclear. The clonotype comes from a human donor with chronic lymphocytic leukemia. The CDR3 DNA sequence: TGCAGCGTTGAAAACACCGGGGAGCTGTTTTTT. This codes for CSVENTGELFF.